The present entry profiles one T cell receptor beta chain with its context. This entry belongs to a study of blood T cell repertoires in COVID-19. For the study at large: COVID-19 samples from acute and convalescent phases originated in the United States, Italy and Spain.

Trimming stripped 3 bases from V and 5 bases from J, with 16 bases between. Germline V gene sequence: CDR1 MGHRA, CDR2 YSYEKL. This CDR3 has 16 amino acids. In the original workflow: Reference gene primer amplification gave nucleated cell count estimates. The method was immunoSEQ multiplex PCR; TCRdb's version includes in-frame clones alone and lacks a portion of them. V, J and clone size derive from that table, while D and trimming were established from the DNA sequence. The table lists just over 300,000 clones, around nine tenths of them singletons. Cohorts were determined from participant-reported clinical history.

The TCR comes from a woman between 40 and 50 years old who had recovered from COVID-19. Sequencing was carried out using PBMCs or T cells enriched from blood (not recorded which). The V call is TRBV4-1, the J call TRBJ2-2; D is unresolved. In DNA form, the CDR3 reads TGCGCCAGCAGCCAGGCCCTTACTAAAGCGACCGGGGAGCTGTTTTTT. Its protein is CASSQALTKATGELFF.